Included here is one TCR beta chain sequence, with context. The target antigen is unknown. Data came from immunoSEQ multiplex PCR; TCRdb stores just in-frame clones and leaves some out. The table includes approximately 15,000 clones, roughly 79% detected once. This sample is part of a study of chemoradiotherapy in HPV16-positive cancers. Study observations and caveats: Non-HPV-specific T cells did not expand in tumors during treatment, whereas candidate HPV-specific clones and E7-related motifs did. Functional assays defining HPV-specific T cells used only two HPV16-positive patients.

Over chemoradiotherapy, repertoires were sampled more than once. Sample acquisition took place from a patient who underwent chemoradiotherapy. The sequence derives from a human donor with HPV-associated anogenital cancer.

CDR3 region: CASSRTGTSNGETQYF. CDR3 sequence (DNA): TGCGCCAGCAGTCGAACCGGGACTAGCAATGGAGAGACCCAGTACTTC. V usage is TRBV4-1 and J usage is TRBJ2-5; the match to TRBD2 covers 9 bases. V gave up 6 bases and J gave up 4 bases; unmatched junction bases: 12. This CDR3 contains 16 residues. Per the germline V gene, CDR1 is MGHRA and CDR2 is YSYEKL.